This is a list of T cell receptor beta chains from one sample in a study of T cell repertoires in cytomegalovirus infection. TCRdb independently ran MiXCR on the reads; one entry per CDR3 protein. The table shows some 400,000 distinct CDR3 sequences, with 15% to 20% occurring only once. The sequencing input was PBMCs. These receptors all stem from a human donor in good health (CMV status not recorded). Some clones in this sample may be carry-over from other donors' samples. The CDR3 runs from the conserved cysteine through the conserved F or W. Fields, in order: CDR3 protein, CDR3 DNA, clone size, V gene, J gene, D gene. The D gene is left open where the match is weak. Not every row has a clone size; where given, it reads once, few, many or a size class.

CDR3 protein: CASSESVQDAYGYTF
CDR3 DNA: TGTGCCAGCAGTGAATCGGTGCAGGACGCCTATGGCTACACCTTC
clone size: .
V gene: TRBV2
J gene: TRBJ1-2
D gene: .

CDR3 protein: CSVELRTGAFF
CDR3 DNA: TGCAGCGTTGAATTAAGGACAGGGGCTTTCTTT
clone size: .
V gene: TRBV29-1
J gene: TRBJ1-1
D gene: TRBD1

CDR3 protein: CASSQESAHISGNTIYF
CDR3 DNA: TGCGCCAGCAGCCAAGAGTCGGCTCATATCTCTGGAAACACCATATATTTT
clone size: few
V gene: TRBV4-1
J gene: TRBJ1-3
D gene: .

CDR3 protein: CASSQSGSPRGAFF
CDR3 DNA: TGTGCCAGCAGTCAATCAGGCTCCCCGAGAGGAGCTTTCTTT
clone size: many
V gene: TRBV12-3/TRBV12-4
J gene: TRBJ1-1
D gene: .

CDR3 protein: CASRFPTVNNQPQHF
CDR3 DNA: TGTGCCAGCAGGTTCCCGACAGTCAACAATCAGCCCCAGCATTTT
clone size: few
V gene: TRBV5-5
J gene: TRBJ1-5
D gene: .

CDR3 protein: CASSLAKQVNYGYTF
CDR3 DNA: TGTGCCAGCAGCTTGGCCAAACAGGTTAACTATGGCTACACCTTC
clone size: .
V gene: TRBV5-4
J gene: TRBJ1-2
D gene: .

CDR3 protein: CASSQVPDRFYGYTF
CDR3 DNA: TGCGCCAGCAGCCAAGTTCCGGACAGATTCTATGGCTACACCTTC
clone size: .
V gene: TRBV4-1
J gene: TRBJ1-2
D gene: .

CDR3 protein: CASSLGLAGASQYF
CDR3 DNA: TGTGCCAGCAGCTTGGGACTAGCGGGGGCGTCGCAGTATTTT
clone size: few
V gene: TRBV5-5
J gene: TRBJ2-3
D gene: TRBD2

CDR3 protein: CSARVRVSTDTQYF
CDR3 DNA: TGCAGTGCTAGAGTTCGGGTTAGCACAGATACGCAGTATTTT
clone size: .
V gene: TRBV20-1
J gene: TRBJ2-3
D gene: .

CDR3 protein: CASSPLRGGSAQYF
CDR3 DNA: TGTGCCAGCAGCCCCCTCAGGGGCGGCTCGGCCCAGTACTTC
clone size: few
V gene: TRBV11-2
J gene: TRBJ2-5
D gene: .

CDR3 protein: CASSLDGRANDEQFF
CDR3 DNA: TGTGCCAGCAGCTTAGACGGGAGGGCCAATGATGAGCAGTTCTTC
clone size: .
V gene: TRBV7-6
J gene: TRBJ2-1
D gene: TRBD2

CDR3 protein: CSARDIRDLATNEKLFF
CDR3 DNA: TGCAGTGCTAGAGATATAAGGGATTTGGCAACTAATGAAAAACTGTTTTTT
clone size: .
V gene: TRBV20-1
J gene: TRBJ1-4
D gene: .

CDR3 protein: CASSIGQPYGYTF
CDR3 DNA: TGCGCCAGCAGCATCGGACAGCCCTATGGCTACACCTTC
clone size: many
V gene: TRBV5-1
J gene: TRBJ1-2
D gene: .

CDR3 protein: CASSFSTRDRYF
CDR3 DNA: TGTGCCAGCAGCTTTTCTACCCGGGACAGGTATTTT
clone size: .
V gene: TRBV5-4
J gene: TRBJ2-3
D gene: TRBD1

CDR3 protein: CASSIVTPGANVLTF
CDR3 DNA: TGTGCCAGTAGTATAGTGACACCTGGGGCCAACGTCCTGACTTTC
clone size: .
V gene: TRBV19
J gene: TRBJ2-6
D gene: .

CDR3 protein: CASSLKVIVGTGGIYEQYF
CDR3 DNA: TGTGCCAGCAGCCTCAAAGTAATTGTAGGGACAGGGGGCATCTACGAGCAGTACTTC
clone size: few
V gene: TRBV6-1
J gene: TRBJ2-7
D gene: TRBD1

CDR3 protein: CAISESGPESYTEAFF
CDR3 DNA: TGTGCCATCAGTGAGAGCGGGCCGGAGTCATACACTGAAGCTTTCTTT
clone size: many
V gene: TRBV10-3
J gene: TRBJ1-1
D gene: .

CDR3 protein: CASRRSSYEQYF
CDR3 DNA: TGTGCCAGCAGACGAAGCTCCTACGAGCAGTACTTC
clone size: many
V gene: TRBV6-2/TRBV6-3
J gene: TRBJ2-7
D gene: .

CDR3 protein: CASSLASGSSHSGANVLTF
CDR3 DNA: TGTGCCAGCAGTTTAGCTAGCGGGTCATCACACTCTGGGGCCAACGTCCTGACTTTC
clone size: few
V gene: TRBV28
J gene: TRBJ2-6
D gene: TRBD2

CDR3 protein: CASSKSGGITGELFF
CDR3 DNA: TGTGCCAGCAGCAAGAGCGGGGGGATCACCGGGGAGCTGTTTTTT
clone size: once
V gene: TRBV11-3
J gene: TRBJ2-2
D gene: TRBD2

CDR3 protein: CASSSGPSTSYGYTF
CDR3 DNA: TGTGCCAGCTCCAGCGGCCCTTCGACAAGCTATGGCTACACCTTC
clone size: few
V gene: TRBV18
J gene: TRBJ1-2
D gene: .

CDR3 protein: CASRRTGTGAYNEQFF
CDR3 DNA: TGCGCCAGCCGCAGGACCGGGACAGGGGCCTACAATGAGCAGTTCTTC
clone size: .
V gene: TRBV5-1
J gene: TRBJ2-1
D gene: TRBD1

CDR3 protein: CASRVGQTNTEAFF
CDR3 DNA: TGCGCCAGCAGAGTGGGACAGACGAACACTGAAGCTTTCTTT
clone size: .
V gene: TRBV5-1
J gene: TRBJ1-1
D gene: TRBD1

CDR3 protein: CASSPRDRGWDEKLFF
CDR3 DNA: TGTGCCAGCAGCCCGAGGGACAGGGGCTGGGATGAAAAACTGTTTTTT
clone size: many
V gene: TRBV7-2
J gene: TRBJ1-4
D gene: TRBD1

CDR3 protein: CASSGGENEQFF
CDR3 DNA: TGTGCCAGTAGCGGAGGGGAGAATGAGCAGTTCTTC
clone size: .
V gene: TRBV19
J gene: TRBJ2-1
D gene: .

CDR3 protein: CASSLALAGFDTGELFF
CDR3 DNA: TGTGCCAGCAGCTTAGCACTAGCGGGATTCGACACCGGGGAGCTGTTTTTT
clone size: .
V gene: TRBV7-4
J gene: TRBJ2-2
D gene: TRBD2

CDR3 protein: CSVNTYQETQYF
CDR3 DNA: TGCAGCGTCAACACTTACCAAGAGACCCAGTACTTC
clone size: few
V gene: TRBV29-1
J gene: TRBJ2-5
D gene: .

CDR3 protein: CASRPGVAYNEQFF
CDR3 DNA: TGTGCCAGCAGGCCGGGAGTTGCCTACAATGAGCAGTTCTTC
clone size: few
V gene: TRBV6-1
J gene: TRBJ2-1
D gene: .

CDR3 protein: CASSRKEYGYTF
CDR3 DNA: TGTGCCAGCAGTCGGAAAGAATATGGCTACACCTTC
clone size: .
V gene: TRBV7-9
J gene: TRBJ1-2
D gene: .

CDR3 protein: CASFNQLTDTQYF
CDR3 DNA: TGTGCCAGCTTCAACCAGCTCACAGATACGCAGTATTTT
clone size: .
V gene: TRBV2
J gene: TRBJ2-3
D gene: .

CDR3 protein: CAASSQGRSDNEQFF
CDR3 DNA: TGTGCCGCCTCCTCACAGGGGCGGTCGGACAATGAGCAGTTCTTC
clone size: .
V gene: TRBV7-9
J gene: TRBJ2-1
D gene: TRBD1

CDR3 protein: CASSIGTAFGGKTIQYF
CDR3 DNA: TGTGCCAGTAGTATAGGGACAGCCTTCGGCGGAAAAACCATTCAGTACTTC
clone size: .
V gene: TRBV19
J gene: TRBJ2-4
D gene: .

CDR3 protein: CASTPKVNTIYF
CDR3 DNA: TGTGCCAGCACCCCAAAGGTCAACACCATATATTTT
clone size: many
V gene: TRBV12-3/TRBV12-4
J gene: TRBJ1-3
D gene: .

CDR3 protein: CASSPEGDYSGNTIYF
CDR3 DNA: TGTGCCAGCAGCCCAGAAGGGGACTACTCTGGAAACACCATATATTTT
clone size: few
V gene: TRBV28
J gene: TRBJ1-3
D gene: .

CDR3 protein: CASSPLGGQPQHF
CDR3 DNA: TGTGCCAGCTCACCACTCGGGGGACAGCCCCAGCATTTT
clone size: many
V gene: TRBV18
J gene: TRBJ1-5
D gene: .

CDR3 protein: CASSSGFAGQETQYF
CDR3 DNA: TGTGCCAGCAGTTCGGGGTTCGCGGGGCAAGAGACCCAGTACTTC
clone size: .
V gene: TRBV12-3/TRBV12-4
J gene: TRBJ2-5
D gene: .

CDR3 protein: CASSFLSGGYTF
CDR3 DNA: TGTGCCAGCAGCTTTCTATCGGGGGGCTACACCTTC
clone size: .
V gene: TRBV7-6
J gene: TRBJ1-2
D gene: .

CDR3 protein: CASTVSGRAYEQYF
CDR3 DNA: TGTGCCAGCACGGTTAGCGGGAGGGCCTACGAGCAGTACTTC
clone size: few
V gene: TRBV2
J gene: TRBJ2-7
D gene: TRBD2

CDR3 protein: CATSDYAGGAWNEQFF
CDR3 DNA: TGTGCCACCAGTGATTATGCCGGGGGGGCCTGGAATGAGCAGTTCTTC
clone size: many
V gene: TRBV24-1
J gene: TRBJ2-1
D gene: TRBD2

CDR3 protein: CASSWGGKRQETQYF
CDR3 DNA: TGTGCCAGCAGCTGGGGGGGGAAAAGGCAAGAGACCCAGTACTTC
clone size: few
V gene: TRBV5-3
J gene: TRBJ2-5
D gene: TRBD2

CDR3 protein: CASRSPSGTGELFF
CDR3 DNA: TGTGCCAGCAGATCCCCGTCGGGGACCGGGGAGCTGTTTTTT
clone size: many
V gene: TRBV7-9
J gene: TRBJ2-2
D gene: .

CDR3 protein: CATSDPRGSGKETQYF
CDR3 DNA: TGTGCCACCAGTGACCCCCGGGGTAGCGGGAAAGAGACCCAGTACTTC
clone size: many
V gene: TRBV24-1
J gene: TRBJ2-5
D gene: TRBD2

CDR3 protein: CSASGRRAYEQYF
CDR3 DNA: TGCAGTGCTAGCGGGAGAAGGGCCTACGAGCAGTACTTC
clone size: once
V gene: TRBV20-1
J gene: TRBJ2-7
D gene: .